A selection of T cell receptor beta chains follows, all from one sample in a study of T cells in Graves' hyperthyroidism and ophthalmopathy. In TCRdb, the multiplex PCR reads were re-called with MiXCR into one record per CDR3 protein. The data contain hundreds of thousands of distinct CDR3 sequences, around a sixth of them singletons. The source material was blood. The receptors shown here come from a woman aged 45 to 65 with Graves' hyperthyroidism that later progressed to Graves' ophthalmopathy. CDR3s include the opening cysteine and the closing phenylalanine or tryptophan. The D gene is left open where the match is weak. Size tells how often a clone was seen (once, few, many) or the class of an expanded clone, and some rows leave it out.

D gene | J gene | V gene | clone size | CDR3 protein | CDR3 DNA
TRBD1 | TRBJ2-3 | TRBV9 | . | CASSTPGQGRDTQYF | TGTGCCAGCAGCACACCTGGACAGGGCCGGGATACGCAGTATTTT
. | TRBJ2-1 | TRBV7-8 | . | CASSHASYEQFF | TGTGCCAGCAGCCATGCATCCTATGAGCAGTTCTTC
. | TRBJ2-1 | TRBV3-1 | many | CASSQVVSTDQFF | TGTGCCAGCAGCCAAGTTGTTAGCACCGATCAGTTCTTC
. | TRBJ1-3 | TRBV12-5 | . | CASGFTVYSGNTIYF | TGTGCTAGTGGTTTTACCGTTTACTCTGGAAACACCATATATTTT
TRBD1 | TRBJ2-7 | TRBV18 | many | CASSPRTGDDEQYF | TGTGCCAGCTCACCACGGACAGGGGACGACGAGCAGTACTTC
TRBD2 | TRBJ2-7 | TRBV10-1 | . | CASSGTSSYEQYF | TGCGCCAGCAGCGGGACTAGCTCCTACGAGCAGTACTTC
. | TRBJ1-1 | TRBV2 | many | CASRYEGITEAFF | TGTGCCAGCAGATACGAGGGGATCACTGAAGCTTTCTTT
. | TRBJ1-6 | TRBV6-1 | . | CASTQRLNSPLHF | TGTGCCAGCACCCAGAGATTAAATTCACCCCTCCACTTT
. | TRBJ2-3 | TRBV18 | many | CASSPGTTHTDTQYF | TGTGCCAGCTCACCCGGGACAACCCACACAGATACGCAGTATTTT
TRBD1 | TRBJ1-5 | TRBV20-1 | many | CSALQGPNQPQHF | TGCAGTGCGCTACAGGGGCCCAATCAGCCCCAGCATTTT
. | TRBJ2-3 | TRBV6-5 | few | CASSYSTGSTDTQYF | TGTGCCAGCAGTTACTCCACAGGGAGCACAGATACGCAGTATTTT
. | TRBJ1-1 | TRBV7-3 | few | CASSPTGEDTEAFF | TGTGCCAGCAGCCCAACAGGAGAGGACACTGAAGCTTTCTTT
TRBD1 | TRBJ2-5 | TRBV18 | many | CASSTNRGQETQYF | TGTGCCAGCTCAACTAACAGGGGACAAGAGACCCAGTACTTC
. | TRBJ1-1 | TRBV11-1 | many | CASSGWGTEAFF | TGTGCCAGCAGCGGTTGGGGGACTGAAGCTTTCTTT
. | TRBJ2-5 | TRBV29-1 | . | CSVGPQETQYF | TGCAGCGTTGGGCCACAAGAGACCCAGTACTTC
. | TRBJ1-1 | TRBV27 | many | CASSPWGGMNTEAFF | TGTGCCAGCAGTCCGTGGGGGGGTATGAACACTGAAGCTTTCTTT
. | TRBJ2-7 | TRBV29-1 | . | CSAWTVGHYEQYF | TGCAGCGCCTGGACAGTGGGTCACTACGAGCAGTACTTC
. | TRBJ1-1 | TRBV30 | many | CAWRADSARAFF | TGTGCCTGGAGGGCCGACTCGGCGCGAGCTTTCTTT
. | TRBJ2-1 | TRBV24-1 | . | CATRQNNEQFF | TGTGCCACCAGACAGAACAATGAGCAGTTCTTC
. | TRBJ1-2 | TRBV6-1 | few | CASSEEIHRKNGYTF | TGTGCCAGCAGTGAAGAAATACACAGGAAAAATGGCTACACCTTC
. | TRBJ2-7 | TRBV27 | many | CASSLEGGPYEQYF | TGTGCCAGCAGCTTAGAGGGGGGCCCCTACGAGCAGTACTTC
TRBD1 | TRBJ2-6 | TRBV19 | few | CASSIAWTGGASPGANVLTF | TGTGCCAGTAGTATAGCGTGGACAGGGGGTGCCAGCCCCGGGGCCAACGTCCTGACTTTC